The 15 T cell receptor beta chains presented below share a single source sample, sequenced in a study of T cells after yellow fever vaccination. TCRdb redid the calling of the 5' RACE reads with MiXCR, one entry per CDR3 protein. The sample has 350,000 to 450,000 distinct CDR3 sequences, about 19% seen once. Material: PBMCs, obtained before the yellow fever booster vaccination. The receptor set was obtained from a man aged 18-30 years who received the YFV17D yellow fever vaccine.

CDR3 sequence (DNA): TGCAGTGCTAGGGACCCCGGGACTAGTCCCGAGCAGTTCTTC. It encodes CSARDPGTSPEQFF. The chain combines TRBV20-1 with TRBJ2-1; 8 positions agree with TRBD2. V lost 3 bases to trimming and J lost 10 bases; unmatched junction nucleotides: 11. From germline, CDR1 is DFQATT and CDR2 SNEGSKA (reference sequence). The CDR3 is 14 amino acids.

J is TRBJ2-2 and V is TRBV5-6; 7 bases agree with TRBD1. V shed 0 bases, J shed 6 bases, and the junction held 5 bases outside the gene matches. CDR1 is SGHDT and CDR2 is YYEEEE in the germline V gene. This CDR3 spans 15 amino acids. CDR3 sequence (DNA): TGTGCCAGCAGCTTGGTAACCAGGGGGTCCGGGGAGCTGTTTTTT. Its translation: CASSLVTRGSGELFF.

This clonotype was recorded a few times. This sequence joins TRBV6-6 and TRBJ2-1, with D maybe TRBD2 (7 bases). There are 13 residues in the CDR3. Germline loops: CDR1 MNHNY, CDR2 SVGAGI (reference sequence). Trimming cost V 7 bases and J 7 bases, with 14 bases left between them. Written as DNA, the CDR3 is TGTGCCAGCATGGGAGGGGGTTGGAATGAGCAGTTCTTC. As protein: CASMGGGWNEQFF.

This chain uses TRBV6-2 or TRBV6-3 with TRBJ2-5, with no clear D. Trimming took off 3 bases at V and 5 bases at J, with 4 bases between the two ends. This CDR3 comprises 11 residues. CDR1 is MNHEY and CDR2 is SVGEGT in the germline V gene. The CDR3 DNA follows: TGTGCCAGCAGTTATCCGGAGACCCAGTACTTC. This encodes CASSYPETQYF.

The chain is built from TRBV20-1 and TRBJ2-5; TRBD2 agrees at 8 bases. The V gene end was trimmed by 0 bases and the J gene end by 2 bases; junction bases not matched to a gene: 8. The CDR3 has 16 residues. Germline V gene lookup returns CDR1 DFQATT and CDR2 SNEGSKA (reference sequence). The CDR3, as DNA: TGCAGTGCTAGAGATAAGGCACTAGCGGTGCAAGAGACCCAGTACTTC. Translated: CSARDKALAVQETQYF.

J is TRBJ2-3 and V is TRBV7-3, with D possibly being TRBD2 (7 bases). Germline V CDR1 and CDR2: SGHTA, FQGTGA. CDR3 size: 15 residues. V was trimmed by 1 base and J by 6 bases, leaving 14 bases between them. CDR3 sequence: CASSLSGGTGDTQYF. CDR3 DNA sequence: TGTGCCAGCAGCTTAAGCGGGGGCACCGGGGATACGCAGTATTTT.

The chain joins TRBV20-1 to TRBJ1-5; 7 bases are a match to TRBD1. The germline CDR1 and CDR2 sequences are DFQATT and SNEGSKA (reference sequence). The CDR3 length is 11 residues. The V segment lost 8 bases and the J segment 7 bases; nucleotides outside the gene matches: 5. The CDR3 sequence is CSSPRGQPQHF. The CDR3 bases are TGCAGTTCACCCAGGGGGCAGCCCCAGCATTTT.

CDR3 protein: CSVTGTQNTEAFF. In nucleotides, the CDR3 is TGCAGCGTTACCGGGACCCAGAACACTGAAGCTTTCTTT. V is TRBV29-1 and J is TRBJ1-1; the D gene is possibly TRBD1 (5 bases). Trimming took off 5 bases at V and 1 base at J, with 11 bases between the two ends. CDR1 and CDR2 (germline): SQVTM, ANQGSEA. This CDR3 spans 13 amino acids.

This clonotype was seen only a few times. The chain employs TRBV29-1 and TRBJ2-7, with no clear D. The V and J ends lost 4 bases and 0 bases respectively, with 10 bases between them. The V gene's germline CDR1 is SQVTM and CDR2 ANQGSEA. This CDR3 is built from 13 residues. The CDR3 protein is CSVGQPFSYEQYF. The CDR3 DNA is TGCAGCGTTGGACAACCCTTCTCCTACGAGCAGTACTTC.

The gene calls are TRBV7-2 and TRBJ1-5; the D is unclear. Germline lookup yields CDR1 SGHTA and CDR2 FQGNSA. The V end lost 5 bases, the J end lost 3 bases, and 8 bases lay between the germline ends. This CDR3 has 13 amino acids. The CDR3 here is CASSRVHNQPQHF. CDR3 DNA: TGTGCCAGCAGCCGAGTACACAATCAGCCCCAGCATTTT.

This clonotype came up a few times. The chain uses TRBV5-1 and TRBJ2-1, with 11 bases fitting TRBD1. The CDR3 loop spans 14 amino acids. With 7 bases clipped from V and 9 bases from J, the junction kept 9 bases outside the gene matches. From germline, CDR1 is SGHRS and CDR2 YFSETQ. As DNA, the CDR3 is TGCGCCAGCGAAGAAGGGACAGGGGGTACTGAGCAGTTCTTC. It translates to CASEEGTGGTEQFF. Based on the CDR3 plus reference TRBV5-1 and TRBJ2-1, the full variable domain is KAGVTQTPRYLIKTRGQQVTLSCSPISGHRSVSWYQQTPGQGLQFLFEYFSETQRNKGNFPGRFSGRQFSNSRSEMNVSTLELGDSALYLCASEEGTGGTEQFFGPGTRLTVL.

The chain carries TRBV7-9 and TRBJ2-1; the match to TRBD1 covers 8 bases. V shed 5 bases, J shed 1 base, and the junction held 7 bases outside the gene matches. Germline values: CDR1 SEHNR, CDR2 FQNEAQ (reference sequence). The CDR3 sequence is 16 residues long. This chain's CDR3 is CASSPDTGGSYNEQFF. The CDR3, as DNA: TGTGCCAGCAGCCCAGACACAGGGGGATCCTACAATGAGCAGTTCTTC.

The rearrangement uses TRBV7-3 and TRBJ2-1; D might be TRBD2 (5 bases). The CDR3 sequence is 14 residues long. V gave up 2 bases and J gave up 9 bases, with 14 bases separating them. Germline CDR1 is SGHTA and CDR2 is FQGTGA. The CDR3 sequence is CASSLEGRVGEQFF. The CDR3 DNA follows: TGTGCCAGCAGCTTAGAGGGTAGAGTGGGTGAGCAGTTCTTC.

V and J are TRBV9 and TRBJ2-3, with TRBD2 matching 8 bases. CDR3 length: 16 residues. V shed 4 bases, J shed 0 bases, and the junction held 7 bases outside the gene matches. Germline values: CDR1 SGDLS, CDR2 YYNGEE. The DNA of the CDR3 is TGTGCCAGCAGCCCCTTTAGCGGGGTAAGCACAGATACGCAGTATTTT. It is translated as CASSPFSGVSTDTQYF.

This clonotype was observed at least ten times. V usage is TRBV7-2 and J usage is TRBJ2-3, with TRBD2 identical over 12 bases. The germline V gene has CDR1 SGHTA and CDR2 FQGNSA. This CDR3 has 17 amino acids. V was pared by 4 bases and J by 2 bases, with 7 bases of the junction left unmatched. CDR3 protein: CASSYRGLAGHTDTQYF. CDR3 DNA: TGTGCCAGCAGCTATCGCGGACTAGCGGGGCACACAGATACGCAGTATTTT.